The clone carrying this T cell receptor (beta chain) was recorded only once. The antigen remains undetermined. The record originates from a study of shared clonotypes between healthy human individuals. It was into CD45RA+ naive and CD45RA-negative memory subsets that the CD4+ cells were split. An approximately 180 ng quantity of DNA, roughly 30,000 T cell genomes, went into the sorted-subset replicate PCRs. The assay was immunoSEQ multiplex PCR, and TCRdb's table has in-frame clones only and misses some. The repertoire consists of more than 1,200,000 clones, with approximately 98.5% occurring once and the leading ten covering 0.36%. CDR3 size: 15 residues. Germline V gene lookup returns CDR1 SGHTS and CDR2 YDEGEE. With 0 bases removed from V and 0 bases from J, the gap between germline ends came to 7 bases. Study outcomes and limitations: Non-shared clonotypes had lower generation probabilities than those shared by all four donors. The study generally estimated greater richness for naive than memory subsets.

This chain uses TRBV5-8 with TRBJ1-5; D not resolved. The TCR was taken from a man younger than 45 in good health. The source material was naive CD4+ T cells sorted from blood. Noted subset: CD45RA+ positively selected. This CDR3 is CASSLGSYSNQPQHF. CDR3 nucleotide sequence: TGTGCCAGCAGCTTGGGGTCTTATAGCAATCAGCCCCAGCATTTT.